The 14 T cell receptor beta chains below were found in one sample sequenced in a study of T cells after yellow fever vaccination. Each CDR3 protein gets one entry after TCRdb re-called the 5' RACE reads with MiXCR. Of almost 600,000 distinct CDR3 sequences listed, approximately 13% are singletons. The sample consisted of PBMCs, taken on the day of the yellow fever booster vaccination. The source of these receptors is a man aged 25 to 40 who received the YFV17D yellow fever vaccine.

This clonotype was picked up a small number of times. The J gene is TRBJ2-3, the V gene TRBV7-2, with 7 bases fitting TRBD1. The CDR3 length is 15 residues. Unmatched junction bases numbered 6, after V lost 5 bases and J lost 1 base. Germline loops: CDR1 SGHTA, CDR2 FQGNSA. In DNA form, the CDR3 reads TGTGCCAGCAGCCCACAGGGGTCGGGCACAGATACGCAGTATTTT. It is translated as CASSPQGSGTDTQYF.

The sample holds a few counts of this clonotype. The rearrangement uses TRBV5-6 and TRBJ1-6; weak D call: TRBD1 (5 bases). Trimming pared 5 bases from V and 10 bases from J, leaving 25 bases between. Germline V gives CDR1 SGHDT, CDR2 YYEEEE. The CDR3 is 17 residues long. Here the CDR3 DNA reads TGTGCCAGCAGTTCCATAAATCAGGGCGCGGTGATGTCACCCCTCCACTTT. Amino acids: CASSSINQGAVMSPLHF.

This sequence joins TRBV7-2 and TRBJ2-1; 11 bases are shared with TRBD1. The CDR3 runs to 14 residues. Losses at the gene ends were 4 bases for V and 4 bases for J; bases not matched to a gene: 0. Germline CDR1 SGHTA, CDR2 FQGNSA. The CDR3 sequence: CASSWDRGYNEQFF. The DNA of the CDR3 is TGTGCCAGCAGCTGGGACAGGGGGTACAATGAGCAGTTCTTC.

Only a few counts were recorded for this clonotype. This rearrangement joins TRBV20-1 to TRBJ2-7; 10 nucleotides align to TRBD2. The CDR3 spans 12 residues. Per germline, CDR1 DFQATT and CDR2 SNEGSKA (reference sequence). The junction had 7 bases not matched to a gene; V was cut back by 8 bases and J by 6 bases. CDR3 nucleotide sequence: TGCAGTAGCCGGGGACTAGCGACCGAGCAGTACTTC. As protein: CSSRGLATEQYF.

The V and J genes are TRBV20-1 and TRBJ1-6, with 8 bases that match TRBD1. The CDR3 length is 13 residues. Germline CDR1 is DFQATT and CDR2 is SNEGSKA (reference sequence). V lost 3 bases and J lost 11; bases outside the gene matches: 6. The CDR3 loop is CSARATGGTPLHF. As DNA, the CDR3 is TGCAGTGCTAGGGCAACAGGGGGGACACCCCTCCACTTT.

This clonotype appeared a few times. This chain joins TRBV4-3 and TRBJ1-1; D is possibly TRBD1 (5 bases). The germline V gene encodes CDR1 LGHNA and CDR2 YSLEER. V lost 4 bases and J 5 bases, leaving 14 bases between the germline ends. The CDR3 contains 14 residues. The CDR3: CASSREPGRTEAFF. CDR3 in DNA: TGCGCCAGCAGCCGAGAACCGGGGCGGACTGAAGCTTTCTTT.

V is TRBV30 and J is TRBJ2-1; D ambiguous. Trimming took 0 bases from V and 9 from J, leaving 9 bases between them. The length of the CDR3 is 12 residues. The germline V gene has CDR1 GTSNPN and CDR2 SVGIG (reference sequence). CDR3 sequence reads: CAWSVLRSEQFF. The CDR3 DNA is TGTGCCTGGAGTGTCCTTAGAAGTGAGCAGTTCTTC.

V usage is TRBV15 and J usage is TRBJ1-1, with D tentatively TRBD1 (6 bases). CDR3 size: 15 residues. Trimming removed 5 bases from V and 1 base from J, with 14 bases in between. Germline CDR1 is LNHNV and CDR2 is YYDKDF (reference sequence). The CDR3 spells CATSYSGTTNTEAFF. The DNA for the CDR3 is TGTGCCACCAGCTATTCCGGGACAACGAACACTGAAGCTTTCTTT.

The rearrangement joins TRBV28 to TRBJ2-1; the match to TRBD2 covers 10 bases. With 4 bases clipped from V and 5 bases from J, the junction kept 11 bases outside the gene matches. The CDR3 runs 17 residues. Germline values: CDR1 MDHEN, CDR2 SYDVKM. CDR3 in DNA: TGTGCCAGCAGTTGGCCGACCGGGACTAGCGCGAACAATGAGCAGTTCTTC. Translating it yields CASSWPTGTSANNEQFF.

The V call is TRBV5-1, the J call TRBJ2-6; D remains unclear. CDR3 length: 15 residues. From germline, CDR1 is SGHRS and CDR2 YFSETQ. V was trimmed by 0 bases and J by 7 bases, leaving 11 bases between them. The CDR3 DNA sequence: TGCGCCAGCAGCTTGGGGGCCCTGGCTGCCAACGTCCTGACTTTC. It is translated as CASSLGALAANVLTF.

This clonotype has more than one count but fewer than ten. The gene calls are TRBV6-1 and TRBJ1-6, with a tentative D call TRBD1 (5 bases). The V and J ends lost 6 bases and 6 bases respectively, with 21 bases between them. Germline loops: CDR1 MNHNS, CDR2 SASEGT. There are 17 residues in the CDR3. The CDR3 DNA sequence: TGTGCCAGCAGCGAGGGATTGCCGGGACTCACTAATTCACCCCTCCACTTT. This encodes CASSEGLPGLTNSPLHF.

The rearrangement joins TRBV5-1 to TRBJ1-3, with D possibly matching TRBD1 (5 bases). The CDR3 spans 16 residues. The V gene's germline CDR1 is SGHRS and CDR2 YFSETQ. Trimming took off 0 bases at V and 4 bases at J, with 14 bases between the two ends. The CDR3 bases are TGCGCCAGCAGCTTGGGTCAGGGCGTGCACGGAAACACCATATATTTT. Its translation is CASSLGQGVHGNTIYF.

The DNA for the CDR3 is TGTGCCACCCAAGTCCGGGACAAGACTGAAGCTTTCTTT. Translated: CATQVRDKTEAFF. The chain carries TRBV6-1 and TRBJ1-1; a possible D gene is TRBD1 (6 bases). Trimming took 10 bases from V and 5 from J, leaving 17 bases between them. The CDR3 has 13 residues. Germline assignment: CDR1 MNHNS and CDR2 SASEGT.

This clonotype was observed a few times. The rearrangement uses TRBV18 and TRBJ1-2, with 9 bases identical to TRBD1. The CDR3 covers 14 residues. The V and J ends lost 0 bases and 13 bases, in that order; junction bases with no gene match: 9. Germline CDR1 is KGHSH and CDR2 is LQKENI. CDR3 in DNA: TGTGCCAGCTCACCACCGGGACAGGGTCGCTTAAGCACCTTC. It specifies CASSPPGQGRLSTF.